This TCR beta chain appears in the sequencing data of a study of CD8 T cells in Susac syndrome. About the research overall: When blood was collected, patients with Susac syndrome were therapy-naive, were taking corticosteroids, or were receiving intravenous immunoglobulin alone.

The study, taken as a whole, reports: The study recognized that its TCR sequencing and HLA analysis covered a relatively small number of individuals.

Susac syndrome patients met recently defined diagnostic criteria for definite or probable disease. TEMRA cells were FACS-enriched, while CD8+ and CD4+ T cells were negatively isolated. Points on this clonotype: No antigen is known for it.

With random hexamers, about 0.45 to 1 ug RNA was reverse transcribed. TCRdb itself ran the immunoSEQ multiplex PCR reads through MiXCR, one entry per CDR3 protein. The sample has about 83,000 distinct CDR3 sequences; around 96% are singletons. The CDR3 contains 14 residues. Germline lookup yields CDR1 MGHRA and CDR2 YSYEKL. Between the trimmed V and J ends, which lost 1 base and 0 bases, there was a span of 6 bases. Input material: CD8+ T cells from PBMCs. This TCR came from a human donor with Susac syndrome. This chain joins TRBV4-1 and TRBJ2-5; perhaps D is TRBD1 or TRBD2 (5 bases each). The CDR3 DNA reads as TGCGCCAGCAGCCAAGTGGGACACCAAGAGACCCAGTACTTC. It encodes CASSQVGHQETQYF.